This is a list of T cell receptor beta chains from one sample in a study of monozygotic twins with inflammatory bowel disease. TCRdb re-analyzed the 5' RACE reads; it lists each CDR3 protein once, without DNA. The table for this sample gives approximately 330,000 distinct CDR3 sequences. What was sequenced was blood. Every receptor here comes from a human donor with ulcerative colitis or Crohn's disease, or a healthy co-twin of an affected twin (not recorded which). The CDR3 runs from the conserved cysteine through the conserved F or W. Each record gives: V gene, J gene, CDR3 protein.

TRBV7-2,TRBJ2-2,CASSLARFYSGRANTGELFF
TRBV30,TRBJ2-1,CAWGGGVLHHEQFF
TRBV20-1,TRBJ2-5,CSATTTRGSGRETQYF
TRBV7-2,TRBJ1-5,CASSSEGTVGQPQHF
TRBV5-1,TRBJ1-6,CASRKGTGVSPLHF
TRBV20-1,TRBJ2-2,CTPTSGSLTGELFF
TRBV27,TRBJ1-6,CASSPSGQGPSSPLHF
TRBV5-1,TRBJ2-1,CASSLDTLATYNEQFF
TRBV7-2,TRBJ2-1,CASSQRRGGGNNEQFF
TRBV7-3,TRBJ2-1,CASSLNVAQGEQFF